This T cell receptor beta chain was documented in a study of long-term antiretroviral therapy in people with HIV. Runs used v3.0 of the immunoSEQ assay and were done at survey level. Produced via immunoSEQ multiplex PCR; TCRdb's table is partial and in-frame only. The sample shows around 25,000 clones, roughly 87% of them seen only once. Study-wide results and caveats: Against controls, HIV repertoires showed narrower ranges of CDR3 length. Across all time points, the repertoire was dominated by clones that expanded before ART.

Worth noting for this clone: The antigen is undetermined.

The clonotype comes from a woman in her twenties or thirties with HIV. The sample in question was unsorted PBMCs, obtained 1.1 years before starting antiretroviral therapy.

The CDR3 sequence is CASTGTTLRGYTF. The CDR3 DNA reads as TGTGCCAGCACTGGCACCACCCTAAGAGGCTACACCTTC. The chain carries TRBV5-8 and TRBJ1-2, with D hard to call. V lost 6 bases, J lost 8 bases, and 17 bases lay in between. This CDR3 has 13 amino acids. Looked up from germline, CDR1 is SGHTS and CDR2 is YDEGEE.